The rows below give T cell receptor beta chains drawn from one sample of a study of Tregs in tolerant kidney transplant recipients. Antigen specificity for these receptors is unknown. Repertoires were generated with immunoSEQ multiplex PCR, while TCRdb's copy carries only in-frame clones and drops some. The data show about 44,000 clones, with around 95% seen just once and roughly 0.34% held by the top ten. The sequencing input was Tregs from blood cultured with allogeneic cells. These receptors all stem from a human donor in good health. The CDR3 runs from the conserved cysteine through the conserved F or W. D genes are given only for firm matches. For some rows the clone size is stated as once, few or many, or as a class when expanded; others skip it.

j_gene,v_gene,abundance,d_gene,CDR3aa,CDR3nt
TRBJ2-3,TRBV18,.,.,CASSQHASDTQYF,TGTGCCAGCTCACAACACGCCTCAGATACGCAGTATTTT
TRBJ2-7,TRBV6-1,.,TRBD1,CASSERTGSSYEQYF,TGTGCCAGCAGTGAAAGGACAGGGAGCTCCTACGAGCAGTACTTC
TRBJ2-5,TRBV5-4,.,TRBD1,CASSGWDSPSGETQYF,TGTGCCAGCAGCGGATGGGACAGTCCGTCGGGAGAGACCCAGTACTTC
TRBJ2-7,TRBV6-5,few,TRBD1,CASRAGTGGLEQYF,TGTGCCAGCAGGGCCGGGACAGGGGGCCTTGAGCAGTACTTC
TRBJ2-7,TRBV7-9,.,.,CASSSQGGGYEQYF,TGTGCCAGCAGCAGCCAGGGGGGCGGGTACGAGCAGTACTTC
TRBJ1-4,TRBV5-1,.,.,CASRGESFNEKLFF,TGCGCCAGCAGAGGGGAAAGCTTTAATGAAAAACTGTTTTTT
TRBJ1-1,TRBV5-1,.,.,CASSGRGPNTEAFF,TGCGCCAGCAGCGGCAGGGGCCCTAACACTGAAGCTTTCTTT
TRBJ1-2,TRBV14,.,.,CASSQDRRYGYTF,TGTGCCAGCAGCCAAGATAGGCGCTATGGCTACACCTTC
TRBJ1-2,TRBV6-1,.,TRBD1,CASRARQGAIGYTF,TGTGCCAGCAGGGCCAGACAGGGGGCGATTGGCTACACCTTC
TRBJ1-1,TRBV2,.,.,CASSGPGATEAFF,TGTGCCAGCAGTGGCCCAGGGGCAACTGAAGCTTTCTTT
TRBJ2-3,TRBV5-1,.,.,CASSLTYLGRGSTDTQYF,TGCGCCAGCAGCTTGACCTACCTAGGCCGGGGGAGCACAGATACGCAGTATTTT
TRBJ2-1,TRBV2,.,TRBD2,CASRGLAGGNEQFF,TGTGCCAGCAGGGGACTAGCGGGAGGGAATGAGCAGTTCTTC
TRBJ1-4,TRBV15,.,.,CATSNRRNEKLFF,TGTGCCACCAGCAACCGACGTAATGAAAAACTGTTTTTT
TRBJ2-1,TRBV10-3,.,.,CAISESGVLSYNEQFF,TGTGCCATCAGTGAGTCGGGGGTCCTCTCCTACAATGAGCAGTTCTTC
TRBJ2-1,TRBV9,.,.,CASSPGRRERSSYNEQFF,TGTGCCAGCAGCCCTGGAAGGAGGGAGAGGAGCTCCTACAATGAGCAGTTCTTC
TRBJ2-7,TRBV10-3,.,TRBD1,CAIGGTGNYEQYF,TGTGCCATCGGGGGGACAGGGAACTACGAGCAGTACTTC
TRBJ2-5,TRBV6-1,.,.,CASSGQTGRETQYF,TGTGCCAGCAGTGGGCAAACAGGGAGAGAGACCCAGTACTTC
TRBJ1-5,TRBV5-6,.,TRBD1,CASSSKHGQGGYQPQHF,TGTGCCAGCAGCTCCAAGCACGGACAGGGTGGTTATCAGCCCCAGCATTTT
TRBJ1-4,TRBV10-2,.,.,CASSELANEKLFF,TGCGCCAGCAGTGAATTAGCTAATGAAAAACTGTTTTTT
TRBJ1-1,TRBV5-1,few,.,CASSPGTNTEAFF,TGCGCCAGCTCCCCCGGCACGAACACTGAAGCTTTCTTT
TRBJ1-3,TRBV7-3,.,.,CASSLQGSLGNTIYF,TGTGCCAGCAGCTTGCAGGGGAGTCTTGGAAACACCATATATTTT
TRBJ1-2,TRBV20-1,.,.,CSARGVGYTF,TGCAGTGCTAGGGGCGTCGGCTACACCTTC
TRBJ1-1,TRBV18,.,.,CASSLQGAGTEAFF,TGTGCCAGCTCACTCCAGGGCGCGGGCACTGAAGCTTTCTTT
TRBJ2-7,TRBV2,.,TRBD1,CASSPGQGAAYEQYF,TGTGCCAGCAGTCCGGGACAGGGGGCGGCCTACGAGCAGTACTTC
TRBJ2-7,TRBV29-1,.,TRBD1,CSVVDGTVSSYEQYF,TGCAGCGTCGTGGACGGGACAGTGAGCTCCTACGAGCAGTACTTC
TRBJ1-6,TRBV5-1,.,.,CASSRGSRDGSPLHF,TGCGCCAGCAGCCGAGGGTCCAGGGATGGCTCACCCCTCCACTTT
TRBJ1-1,TRBV10-1,once,.,CASSVGRLNTEAFF,TGCGCCAGCAGTGTGGGCAGACTAAACACTGAAGCTTTCTTT
TRBJ1-3,TRBV6-1,.,TRBD1,CASSPGQGGTYTIYF,TGTGCCAGCAGTCCCGGACAGGGAGGCACCTACACCATATATTTT
TRBJ1-2,TRBV6-1,.,.,CASSPREGGSYGYTF,TGTGCCAGCAGTCCAAGGGAGGGAGGGTCCTATGGCTACACCTTC
TRBJ2-3,TRBV5-1,once,.,CASSLDWGASDTQYF,TGCGCCAGCAGCTTGGATTGGGGGGCGTCAGATACGCAGTATTTT
TRBJ2-5,TRBV7-2,.,.,CATAGQFGETQYF,TGTGCCACTGCAGGACAGTTCGGAGAGACCCAGTACTTC
TRBJ2-5,TRBV5-1,.,TRBD2,CASSVETSGGRGTQYF,TGCGCCAGCAGCGTAGAGACTAGCGGGGGGCGAGGGACCCAGTACTTC
TRBJ1-6,TRBV10-2,.,.,CASSEGRVTKSYNSPLHF,TGCGCCAGCAGTGAAGGCAGGGTCACAAAGTCCTATAATTCACCCCTCCACTTT
TRBJ2-1,TRBV10-2,once,TRBD2,CASTALLAGYEQFF,TGCGCCAGCACGGCCTTACTAGCGGGATATGAGCAGTTCTTC
TRBJ1-4,TRBV18,.,.,CASSPPQGNREKLFF,TGTGCCAGCTCACCACCGCAAGGGAATCGGGAAAAACTGTTTTTT
TRBJ1-1,TRBV18,.,.,CASSPSGTEAFF,TGTGCCAGCTCACCCTCCGGGACAGAAGCTTTCTTT
TRBJ2-7,TRBV10-3,few,TRBD2,CATLPRTSGGSYEQYF,TGTGCCACCCTCCCCAGGACTAGCGGGGGGAGCTACGAGCAGTACTTC
TRBJ1-1,TRBV6-6,.,TRBD1,CASRLRGLNTEAFF,TGTGCCAGCAGACTCAGGGGGCTAAACACTGAAGCTTTCTTT
TRBJ1-1,TRBV5-1,.,.,CASSLEVGPNTEAFF,TGCGCCAGCAGCTTGGAGGTGGGGCCGAACACTGAAGCTTTCTTT
TRBJ2-3,TRBV10-3,.,.,CATLLGSTDTQYF,TGTGCCACCTTACTTGGGAGCACAGATACGCAGTATTTT
TRBJ2-7,TRBV27,.,.,CASSLAGFSPYEQYF,TGTGCCAGCAGTTTAGCAGGTTTCTCCCCCTACGAGCAGTACTTC
TRBJ2-1,TRBV18,once,TRBD1,CASSPRDRGPSGRNEQFF,TGTGCCAGCTCACCACGGGACAGGGGGCCTAGCGGGAGAAATGAGCAGTTCTTC
TRBJ1-2,TRBV5-1,.,TRBD1,CASSSGTANYGYTF,TGCGCCAGCAGCTCCGGGACAGCCAACTATGGCTACACCTTC
TRBJ2-1,TRBV5-4,.,.,CASSLARSYNEQFF,TGTGCCAGCAGCTTGGCCAGGTCCTACAATGAGCAGTTCTTC
TRBJ2-3,TRBV7-3,.,TRBD2,CASSLWGRGLAGGDTQYF,TGTGCCAGCAGCTTATGGGGGAGGGGTCTAGCAGGCGGAGATACGCAGTATTTT
TRBJ2-7,TRBV19,.,.,CASSRSGEGYEQYF,TGTGCCAGTAGTAGGTCAGGGGAAGGCTACGAGCAGTACTTC
TRBJ2-1,TRBV11-2,once,.,CASSSLVNGFYNEQFF,TGTGCCAGCAGCAGTTTGGTGAACGGGTTTTACAATGAGCAGTTCTTC
TRBJ1-2,TRBV5-1,.,.,CASSPAAGSPRF,TGCGCCAGCAGCCCAGCCGCAGGGTCCCCCCGCTTC
TRBJ1-1,TRBV18,.,.,CASSPPSIPEAFF,TGTGCCAGCTCACCACCCTCCATACCTGAAGCTTTCTTT
TRBJ2-7,TRBV19,.,TRBD1,CASSRLGTGAYEQYF,TGTGCCAGTAGTCGGTTGGGGACAGGGGCCTACGAGCAGTACTTC
TRBJ1-3,TRBV5-1,.,.,CASSLDLRNTIYF,TGCGCCAGCAGCCTTGACCTACGGAACACCATATATTTT
TRBJ2-3,TRBV27,once,.,CASSFNRDTDTQYF,TGTGCCAGCAGTTTTAATCGGGACACAGATACGCAGTATTTT
TRBJ2-5,TRBV7-6,.,.,CASSLSRETQYF,TGTGCCAGCAGCTTGTCCCGGGAGACCCAGTACTTC
TRBJ2-5,TRBV18,once,TRBD1,CASSPTGDRETQYF,TGTGCCAGCTCACCTACAGGGGATAGGGAGACCCAGTACTTC